The clone carrying this TCR beta chain appeared a few times. Antigen specificity is unknown. One end of the junction varies from germline; a read error may be responsible. There are 13 residues in the CDR3. Germline CDR1 and CDR2: MNHEY and SMNVEV (reference sequence). Combining a sample-barcoded 5' primer with a J-beta primer mix, a second PCR ran for about 7 to 11 cycles. From the 5' RACE reads, TCRdb called clonotypes with MiXCR, one entry per CDR3 protein. This sample has some 1.8 million distinct CDR3 sequences, with 39% found just once. The sample is drawn from a study of blood T cells in healthy people across ages. The authors extracted at least 5 micrograms of total RNA per sample. Study-wide results and limits: Shifts in expanded clonotypes may have been confounded by donor CMV status, which was unknown.

The receptor was isolated from a human donor in good health. The chain uses TRBV27 and TRBJ2-6; the D gene is possibly TRBD1 (6 bases). Sequencing was carried out using blood. The CDR3 region has the DNA TGTGCCAGTCAAGGGTCAGGGGCCGACGTCCTGACTTTC. Translating it yields CASQGSGADVLTF.